This TCR beta chain is drawn from a study of Tregs in tolerant kidney transplant recipients. The overall study: Recipients received nonmyeloablative bone marrow transplants from related graft donors, with transient mixed chimerism.

V lost 3 bases to trimming and J lost 8 bases; unmatched junction nucleotides: 7. The CDR3 runs 14 residues. Germline V gene lookup returns CDR1 SGHRS and CDR2 YFSETQ. An overnight rest at 37°C with approximately 180 IU/ml IL-2 preceded regulatory T cell sorting from thawed PBMCs. Assay: immunoSEQ multiplex PCR; the TCRdb copy retains only in-frame clones and omits some. The table lists 60,000 to 65,000 clones, roughly 98% of them singletons, with 0.34% in the top ten. Source: Tregs from blood, taken before the transplant. J is TRBJ2-1 and V is TRBV5-1; 8 bases agree with TRBD1. This clonotype was obtained from a human donor who received a combined kidney and bone marrow transplant. CDR3 nucleotides: TGCGCCAGCAGCTCTCAGGGGGCAGTTTATGAGCAGTTCTTC. Translated, it gives CASSSQGAVYEQFF. The complete variable domain, with remaining parts taken from reference TRBV5-1 and TRBJ2-1, reads KAGVTQTPRYLIKTRGQQVTLSCSPISGHRSVSWYQQTPGQGLQFLFEYFSETQRNKGNFPGRFSGRQFSNSRSEMNVSTLELGDSALYLCASSSQGAVYEQFFGPGTRLTVL.